These 25 T cell receptor beta chains were all obtained from the same sample, sequenced in a study of T-cell reconstitution after alpha-beta-depleted transplantation in children. Preparation of the TCRbeta library was carried out with unique molecular identifiers. TCRdb recomputed calls from the PCR reads with MiXCR, one row per CDR3 protein. Counted here are around 600,000 distinct CDR3 sequences, over 9.5% occurring once; the ten biggest clones make up 4% to 5%. The source material was PBMCs from the stem cell graft donor, sampled from the stem cell graft. The origin of the receptors is a human donor who donated a stem cell graft to a child with acute myeloid leukemia.

This clonotype was counted many times. The CDR3 spells CASSFQGAEQFF. CDR3 in DNA: TGCGCCAGCAGCTTTCAGGGCGCGGAGCAGTTCTTC. This chain joins TRBV5-1 and TRBJ2-1, with D possibly being TRBD1 (5 bases). The CDR3 spans 12 residues. From germline, CDR1 is SGHRS and CDR2 YFSETQ. Trimming left V 2 bases short and J 10 bases short, with 10 bases between.

This rearrangement joins TRBV20-1 to TRBJ2-7; 7 bases agree with TRBD2. The CDR3 is 15 amino acids. V gave up 3 bases and J gave up 6 bases; unmatched junction bases: 14. Per the germline V gene, CDR1 is DFQATT and CDR2 is SNEGSKA (reference sequence). CDR3 sequence reads: CSARRASGRDSEQYF. In DNA, the CDR3 is TGCAGTGCTAGGAGGGCTAGCGGCAGGGATAGCGAGCAGTACTTC.

The chain employs TRBV5-6 and TRBJ2-7, with TRBD2 matching over 14 bases. V lost 0 bases, J lost 3 bases, and 5 bases stayed unmatched. CDR3 length equals 17 residues. Germline V gives CDR1 SGHDT, CDR2 YYEEEE. CDR3 amino acids: CASSLVRTSGRNYEQYF. CDR3 bases: TGTGCCAGCAGCTTGGTGCGGACTAGCGGGAGGAACTACGAGCAGTACTTC.

This clonotype was detected a few times. DNA for the CDR3: TGTGCCAGCAGCTCCATAGTGGGTTACGAGCAGTACTTC. Translated, it gives CASSSIVGYEQYF. The V and J genes are TRBV7-2 and TRBJ2-7, with D unclear. The germline V gene encodes CDR1 SGHTA and CDR2 FQGNSA. Trimming cost V 4 bases and J 4 bases, with 11 bases left between them. The CDR3 loop spans 13 amino acids. Supplemented by reference TRBV7-2 and TRBJ2-7, the full variable domain reads GAGVSQSPSNKVTEKGKDVELRCDPISGHTALYWYRQSLGQGLEFLIYFQGNSAPDKSGLPSDRFSAERTGGSVSTLTIQRTQQEDSAVYLCASSSIVGYEQYFGPGTRLTVT.

Many counts were recorded for this clonotype. The CDR3 DNA reads TGTGCCAGCAGCCCTGATTTAGGGGGGGCCTACAATGAGCAGTTCTTC. Protein: CASSPDLGGAYNEQFF. The chain employs TRBV7-8 and TRBJ2-1; D is possibly TRBD2 (7 bases). Germline loops: CDR1 SGHVS, CDR2 FQNEAQ. V lost 5 bases to trimming and J lost 2 bases, with 16 bases between them. The CDR3 loop spans 16 amino acids.

This clonotype was detected many times. The rearrangement links TRBV12-3 or TRBV12-4 to TRBJ1-6, with TRBD1 matching over 7 bases. The CDR3 runs 16 residues. The J segment lost 11 bases and the V segment lost 3 bases, leaving 13 bases of the junction unmatched. CDR3 bases: TGTGCCAGCAGTTTGAGGACGGGACAGAGATTCCCACCCCTCCACTTT. Encoded protein: CASSLRTGQRFPPLHF.

Only a few counts were recorded for this clonotype. This chain connects TRBV4-3 to TRBJ1-4; D not resolved. The V gene's germline CDR1 is LGHNA and CDR2 YSLEER. Trimming took 0 bases from V and 8 from J, leaving 10 bases between them. The CDR3 consists of 14 residues. The CDR3 protein is CASSQDSATEKLFF. The CDR3 bases are TGCGCCAGCAGCCAAGATTCGGCAACAGAAAAACTGTTTTTT.

This clonotype was detected ten times or more. This chain's CDR3 is CSVGTLNTGELFF. The CDR3 DNA is TGCAGCGTTGGGACTCTCAACACCGGGGAGCTGTTTTTT. The V gene is TRBV29-1, the J gene TRBJ2-2; D perhaps matches TRBD2 (5 bases). Germline-derived CDR1 and CDR2 are SQVTM and ANQGSEA. CDR3 size: 13 residues. V was shortened by 4 bases and J by 2 bases, with 8 bases between the two germline ends.

This clonotype was seen more than once but under ten times. The gene calls are TRBV4-1 and TRBJ2-1, with no clear D. The CDR3 loop spans 12 amino acids. The germline V gene encodes CDR1 MGHRA and CDR2 YSYEKL. Between the trimmed V and J ends, which lost 1 base and 6 bases, there was a span of 4 bases. Here the CDR3 DNA reads TGCGCCAGCAGCCAAGCCCTCAATGAGCAGTTCTTC. Protein product: CASSQALNEQFF.

This clonotype occurred a few times. V and J are TRBV27 and TRBJ2-3, with TRBD2 identical over 11 bases. With 3 bases clipped from V and 3 bases from J, the junction kept 11 bases outside the gene matches. The CDR3 is 18 amino acids. Germline loops: CDR1 MNHEY, CDR2 SMNVEV (reference sequence). CDR3 sequence reads: CASSFPRLAGGGTDTQYF. The CDR3 region has the DNA TGTGCCAGCAGTTTCCCCCGGCTAGCGGGAGGTGGGACAGATACGCAGTATTTT.

This clonotype showed up many times. The gene calls are TRBV10-3 and TRBJ2-1; TRBD2 agrees at 12 bases. Germline V CDR1 and CDR2: ENHRY, SYGVKD. V trimming: 0 bases; J trimming: 7 bases; junction bases outside the gene matches: 4. This CDR3 is built from 16 residues. The CDR3: CAISESTSGSLNEQFF. CDR3 coding DNA: TGTGCCATCAGTGAGTCGACTAGCGGGAGTCTAAATGAGCAGTTCTTC.

This clonotype was found many times. The chain couples TRBV5-1 to TRBJ2-7; either TRBD1 or TRBD2 may supply D (5 bases each). The CDR3 loop spans 13 amino acids. Germline CDR1 SGHRS, CDR2 YFSETQ. Trimming removed 1 base from V and 7 bases from J, with 12 bases in between. CDR3 DNA sequence: TGCGCCAGCAGCTTGCAAGTGAGGGGTGAGCAGTACTTC. Translating gives CASSLQVRGEQYF.

The chain links TRBV2 to TRBJ1-1; no clear D gene. The V end was cut by 7 bases, the J end by 1 base, with 10 bases between. The CDR3 sequence is 13 residues long. From germline, CDR1 is SNHLY and CDR2 FYNNEI. The CDR3 reads CASNGLANTEAFF. In nucleotides, the CDR3 is TGTGCCAGCAACGGTTTGGCGAACACTGAAGCTTTCTTT.

The chain is built from TRBV6-2 or TRBV6-3 and TRBJ2-3; D may be TRBD2 (6 bases). This CDR3 is built from 15 residues. Germline values: CDR1 MNHEY, CDR2 SVGEGT. V was pared by 4 bases and J by 4 bases, with 15 bases between. The CDR3 nucleotides are TGTGCCAGCAGTTCCCCTGTTGGAGGGTCAGATACGCAGTATTTT. Protein: CASSSPVGGSDTQYF.

This rearrangement joins TRBV20-1 to TRBJ1-2; D gene ambiguous. CDR3 length: 15 amino acids. Per the germline V gene, CDR1 is DFQATT and CDR2 is SNEGSKA (reference sequence). Trimming pared 8 bases from V and 0 bases from J, leaving 19 bases between. CDR3 residues: CSPISVDVANYGYTF. The CDR3 coding sequence is TGCAGTCCGATATCTGTAGACGTGGCTAACTATGGCTACACCTTC.

This clonotype was recorded a few times. The chain carries TRBV9 and TRBJ2-1; tentatively, D is TRBD2 (6 bases). Trimming stripped 3 bases from V and 7 bases from J, with 11 bases between. In germline, CDR1 is SGDLS, CDR2 YYNGEE. The CDR3 spans 13 residues. DNA for the CDR3: TGTGCCAGCAGCGAGAAGGCGGGGAATGAGCAGTTCTTC. The encoded protein is CASSEKAGNEQFF. Full variable domain (outside the CDR3, taken from reference TRBV9 and TRBJ2-1): DSGVTQTPKHLITATGQRVTLRCSPRSGDLSVYWYQQSLDQGLQFLIQYYNGEERAKGNILERFSAQQFPDLHSELNLSSLELGDSALYFCASSEKAGNEQFFGPGTRLTVL.

This clonotype was detected a few times. The CDR3 reads CASSHGTSGYTF. The DNA for the CDR3 is TGTGCCAGCAGCCACGGGACCTCGGGCTACACCTTC. The chain combines TRBV3-1 with TRBJ1-2; D might be TRBD1 (5 bases). Germline values: CDR1 LGHDT, CDR2 YNNKEL (reference sequence). This CDR3 is 12 amino acids long. V was pared by 3 bases and J by 8 bases, with 10 bases between.

This clonotype appeared many times. The V and J genes are TRBV29-1 and TRBJ1-1; 10 bases fit TRBD1. With V trimmed by 4 bases and J by 3 bases, 5 bases remained unmatched. Germline-derived CDR1 and CDR2 are SQVTM and ANQGSEA. This CDR3 is 14 amino acids long. The CDR3 spells CSVAAGTGDTEAFF. The CDR3 nucleotides are TGCAGCGTTGCCGCCGGGACAGGGGACACTGAAGCTTTCTTT.

This clonotype was observed a handful of times. The chain carries TRBV7-6 and TRBJ2-5; 15 nucleotides match TRBD2. The CDR3 extends over 19 amino acids. V lost 2 bases and J lost 5; bases outside the gene matches: 12. In germline, CDR1 is SGHVS, CDR2 FNYEAQ. The CDR3 nucleotides read TGTGCCAGCAGCTTATTGGTCGGACTAGCGGGAGGGCCCGGGGAGACCCAGTACTTC. This gives the protein CASSLLVGLAGGPGETQYF.

This clonotype was seen a handful of times. The chain employs TRBV28 and TRBJ1-5; D is unresolved. This CDR3 spans 14 amino acids. With 8 bases removed from V and 9 bases from J, the gap between germline ends came to 20 bases. Germline V gives CDR1 MDHEN, CDR2 SYDVKM. In DNA, the CDR3 is TGTGCCAGCGAATACTCCGGCCCCGGTCGGCCCCAGCATTTT. Translation: CASEYSGPGRPQHF.

This clonotype was recorded at least ten times. V gene TRBV12-3 or TRBV12-4 combines with J gene TRBJ1-1, with D unresolved. The ends were cut back, 8 bases at V and 0 bases at J, with 10 bases in the middle. This CDR3 has 13 residues. In DNA form, the CDR3 reads TGTGCCAGCGGTCGTGCCGTGAACACTGAAGCTTTCTTT. The encoded protein is CASGRAVNTEAFF.

There are many counts of this clonotype. This sequence joins TRBV20-1 and TRBJ2-1, with D possibly being TRBD1 (7 bases). The V gene's germline CDR1 is DFQATT and CDR2 SNEGSKA (reference sequence). The V end was cut by 5 bases, the J end by 8 bases, with 19 bases between. The CDR3 contains 14 residues. The DNA for the CDR3 is TGCAGTGCTCAGACAGGGAGGTTAGACTATGAGCAGTTCTTC. Protein: CSAQTGRLDYEQFF.

Many counts were recorded for this clonotype. This rearrangement joins TRBV4-2 to TRBJ2-5; TRBD2 is a possible D gene (6 bases). The CDR3 runs 15 residues. Germline CDR1 reads LGHNA; CDR2 reads YNFKEQ. The germline V and J ends were trimmed by 1 base and 3 bases, with 12 bases remaining between them. This chain's CDR3 is CASSQGERAEETQYF. The CDR3 coding sequence is TGTGCCAGCAGCCAAGGGGAGCGGGCCGAAGAGACCCAGTACTTC.

This clonotype occurred many times. This sequence joins TRBV11-2 and TRBJ2-1; TRBD2 aligns across 9 bases. V dropped 5 bases and J dropped 6; count of bases not matched to a gene: 17. Germline loops: CDR1 SGHAT, CDR2 FQNNGV. The CDR3 length is 18 residues. CDR3 nucleotides: TGTGCCAGCAGCCGGGGTAGCGGGAGTGCCCCTGGGGGCAATGAGCAGTTCTTC. Its translation is CASSRGSGSAPGGNEQFF.

This clonotype has just one count. The V and J genes are TRBV11-1 and TRBJ2-1, with a tentative D call TRBD2 (6 bases). From germline, CDR1 is SGHAT and CDR2 FQDESV (reference sequence). V dropped 0 bases and J dropped 11 bases, with 20 bases sitting between them. The CDR3 totals 16 residues. CDR3 nucleotide sequence: TGTGCCAGCAGCTTAGCGGATGGGGGAGGTCGAGGGAAGCAGTTCTTC. Its protein product is CASSLADGGGRGKQFF.